This TCR beta chain is drawn from a study of human T cells and chemical hapten exposure. Study results and limitations: Relative to controls, expanded TCRs formed significantly more large CDR3 similarity clusters. PT1 expanded TCR counts and patch test score correlated positively.

This clonotype came up a few times. Its antigen is unknown. TCRdb reanalysed the RACE reads using MiXCR and keeps one entry per CDR3 protein. The sample consists of 85,000 to 120,000 distinct CDR3 sequences, less than 15% of them appearing once. The germline V and J ends were trimmed by 5 bases and 4 bases, with 15 bases remaining between them. The germline V gene has CDR1 SGHTA and CDR2 FQGNSA. This CDR3 comprises 15 residues. Time point reported: pre-sensitization, week 0. Treatment here: therapeutic diphenylcyclopropenone sensitization with weekly scalp DPC. The sequence derives from a woman aged 45-59 years with alopecia areata. Some clones in this sample may be carry-over from other donors' samples. This sample comprised whole blood, obtained in connection with sensitization to the hapten diphenylcyclopropenone (DPC). This chain links TRBV7-2 with TRBJ2-4; D remains unclear. Written as DNA, the CDR3 is TGTGCCAGCAGCCTAGAGGCTGGGGTGAAAAACATTCAGTACTTC. The encoded protein is CASSLEAGVKNIQYF.